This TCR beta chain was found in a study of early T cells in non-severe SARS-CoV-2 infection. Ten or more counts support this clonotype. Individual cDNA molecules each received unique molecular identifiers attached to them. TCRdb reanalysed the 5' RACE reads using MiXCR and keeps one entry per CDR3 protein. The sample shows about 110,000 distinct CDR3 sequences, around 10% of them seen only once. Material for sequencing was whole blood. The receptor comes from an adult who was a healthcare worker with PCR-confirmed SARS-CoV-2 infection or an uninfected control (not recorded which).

The CDR3 protein is CASSLAGGLYNEQFF. CDR3 DNA sequence: TGTGCCAGCAGTTTGGCGGGAGGCCTCTACAATGAGCAGTTCTTC. The chain couples TRBV28 to TRBJ2-1; 8 nucleotides agree with TRBD2. Germline V lookup: CDR1 MDHEN, CDR2 SYDVKM. V dropped 3 bases and J dropped 3; count of bases not matched to a gene: 4. This CDR3 is built from 15 residues.